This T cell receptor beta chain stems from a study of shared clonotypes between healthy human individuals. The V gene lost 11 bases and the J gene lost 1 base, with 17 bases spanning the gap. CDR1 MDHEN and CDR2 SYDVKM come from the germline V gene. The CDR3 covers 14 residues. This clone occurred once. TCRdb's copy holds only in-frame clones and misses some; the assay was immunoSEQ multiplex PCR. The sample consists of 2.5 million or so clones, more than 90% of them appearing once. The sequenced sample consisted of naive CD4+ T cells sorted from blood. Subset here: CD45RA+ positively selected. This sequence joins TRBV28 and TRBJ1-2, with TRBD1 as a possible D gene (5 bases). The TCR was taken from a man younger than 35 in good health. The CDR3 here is CALKPGPGNYGYTF. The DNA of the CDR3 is TGTGCCCTCAAACCGGGGCCTGGTAACTATGGCTACACCTTC.